These 26 T cell receptor beta chains were sequenced from one sample in a study of blood T cell repertoires in COVID-19. Profiling relied on immunoSEQ multiplex PCR, and the TCRdb table lists in-frame clones only, not all of them. The top ten clones hold 3.7% of a sample with 250,000 to 300,000 clones, 75% to 90% of them seen once. The sequencing input was peripheral blood. The origin of the receptors is a woman between 35 and 50 years old with acute or convalescent COVID-19.

The chain joins TRBV27 to TRBJ1-6; no firm D call. The CDR3 spans 12 residues. Between the trimmed V and J ends, which lost 4 bases and 7 bases, there was a span of 5 bases. Germline V gene data show CDR1 as MNHEY and CDR2 as SMNVEV (reference sequence). CDR3 nucleotide sequence: TGTGCCAGCAGTTCCATCAATTCACCCCTCCACTTT. This encodes CASSSINSPLHF.

The chain uses TRBV5-1 and TRBJ2-2, with D possibly TRBD1 on 5 matching bases. Per germline, CDR1 SGHRS and CDR2 YFSETQ. Trimming shortened V by 0 bases and J by 2 bases, and 11 bases separated the two germline ends. This CDR3 has 16 amino acids. The CDR3 DNA reads TGCGCCAGCAGCTTGGACGAGACAGCCAACACCGGGGAGCTGTTTTTT. This sequence encodes CASSLDETANTGELFF.

The chain couples TRBV5-1 to TRBJ2-2, with 12 nucleotides matching TRBD1. Germline V lookup: CDR1 SGHRS, CDR2 YFSETQ. This CDR3 has 17 amino acids. After removal of 0 bases from V and 8 bases from J, the junction contained 8 bases not matched to a gene. CDR3 residues: CASSLAPGQGAEGELFF. In DNA, the CDR3 is TGCGCCAGCAGCTTGGCCCCGGGACAGGGGGCAGAAGGGGAGCTGTTTTTT.

V usage is TRBV27 and J usage is TRBJ1-2; D is uncertain. V was shortened by 6 bases and J by 8 bases, with 19 bases between the two germline ends. The CDR3 is made up of 14 amino acids. The V gene's germline CDR1 is MNHEY and CDR2 SMNVEV (reference sequence). The CDR3 sequence is CASSPLGGREGYTF. CDR3 bases: TGTGCCAGCAGCCCGTTGGGAGGACGGGAGGGCTACACCTTC.

The genes are TRBV30 and TRBJ1-2, with a weak D call TRBD1 (5 bases). Trimming took off 5 bases at V and 8 bases at J, with 15 bases between the two ends. CDR1 GTSNPN and CDR2 SVGIG come from the germline V gene (reference sequence). The CDR3 is made up of 12 amino acids. The CDR3 spells CAWDRGLGGYTF. The DNA of the CDR3 is TGTGCCTGGGACCGGGGGTTGGGCGGCTACACCTTC.

This clone was seen a single time. This chain uses TRBV10-2 with TRBJ1-5; D is undetermined. V was clipped by 5 bases and J by 11 bases, with 10 bases between them. The CDR3 length is 11 residues. Germline V gene lookup returns CDR1 WSHSY and CDR2 SAAADI. CDR3 protein: CASSSGASQHF. The CDR3 region has the DNA TGCGCCAGCAGTTCGGGAGCCTCCCAGCATTTT.

The table lists this clone with a count of one. This sequence joins TRBV19 and TRBJ2-1; TRBD1 matches at 9 bases. This CDR3 comprises 17 residues. Per the germline V gene, CDR1 is LNHDA and CDR2 is SQIVND (reference sequence). V lost 8 bases and J lost 2; bases outside the gene matches: 13. The CDR3: CASGKQGAITPYNEQFF. The CDR3 DNA reads as TGTGCCAGTGGGAAACAGGGGGCCATAACACCCTACAATGAGCAGTTCTTC. The full variable domain, its missing parts supplied by reference TRBV19 and TRBJ2-1, is DGGITQSPKYLFRKEGQNVTLSCEQNLNHDAMYWYRQDPGQGLRLIYYSQIVNDFQKGDIAEGYSVSREKKESFPLTVTSAQKNPTAFYLCASGKQGAITPYNEQFFGPGTRLTVL.

This rearrangement joins TRBV5-4 to TRBJ2-1, with 8 bases aligning to TRBD1. The length of the CDR3 is 15 residues. V shed 7 bases and J 1 base; nucleotides not matched to a gene: 7. CDR1 SGHNT and CDR2 YYREEE come from the germline V gene (reference sequence). In DNA form, the CDR3 reads TGTGCCAGCTTCTACCAGGGGGCGTCCTACAATGAGCAGTTCTTC. This codes for CASFYQGASYNEQFF.

This clone was seen more than once but under ten times. The chain combines TRBV6-5 with TRBJ1-2; the match to TRBD1 covers 8 bases. The CDR3 runs 14 residues. Germline CDR1 MNHEY, CDR2 SVGAGI. J gave up 4 bases and V 6 bases, and 7 bases lay outside the gene matches. Here the CDR3 reads CASSRDRSGYGYTF. CDR3 nucleotide sequence: TGTGCCAGCAGCCGGGACAGGTCTGGCTATGGCTACACCTTC.

The rearrangement uses TRBV7-8 and TRBJ2-7; 11 nucleotides line up with TRBD2. The germline V gene encodes CDR1 SGHVS and CDR2 FQNEAQ. V lost 1 base, J lost 0 bases, and 2 bases stayed unmatched. The CDR3 is 16 amino acids. The CDR3: CASSLGLAGLSYEQYV. CDR3 nucleotides: TGTGCCAGCAGCTTAGGACTAGCGGGACTCTCCTACGAGCAGTACGTC.

About this clone: Other nucleotide sequences in the sample specify the same CDR3. J is TRBJ1-1 and V is TRBV10-3, with 7 bases that match TRBD1. V was pared by 5 bases and J by 1 base, with 4 bases of the junction left unmatched. The germline V gene encodes CDR1 ENHRY and CDR2 SYGVKD. There are 14 residues in the CDR3. The CDR3 DNA sequence: TGTGCCATCAGTACGGGACAGCGGAACACTGAAGCTTTCTTT. This codes for CAISTGQRNTEAFF.

The chain uses TRBV10-3 and TRBJ1-3, with 11 bases that match TRBD1. Germline assignment: CDR1 ENHRY and CDR2 SYGVKD. CDR3 length equals 14 residues. J lost 8 bases, V lost 5 bases, and 5 bases had no gene match. The CDR3 region has the DNA TGTGCCATCAGTCGAGGACAGGGGGCATACACCATATATTTT. This translates into CAISRGQGAYTIYF.

The chain recombines TRBV7-2 with TRBJ2-6; D is possibly TRBD1 (6 bases). The CDR3 totals 15 residues. CDR1 is SGHTA and CDR2 is FQGNSA in the germline V gene. V was pared by 5 bases and J by 0 bases, with 8 bases between. CDR3 coding DNA: TGTGCCAGCAGCCGGGACATCTCTGGGGCCAACGTCCTGACTTTC. It is translated as CASSRDISGANVLTF.

The chain has TRBV3-1 (or the pseudogene TRBV3-2) and TRBJ2-2, with TRBD1 matching over 7 bases. Germline loops: CDR1 LGHDT, CDR2 YNNKEL (reference sequence). CDR3 size: 14 residues. V gave up 2 bases and J gave up 5 bases; unmatched junction bases: 2. DNA of the CDR3: TGTGCCAGCAGCCAACAGGGGGAAACCGGGGAGCTGTTTTTT. It specifies CASSQQGETGELFF.

The chain combines TRBV6-2 or TRBV6-3 with TRBJ1-2; 9 nucleotides line up with TRBD1. The CDR3 spans 16 residues. Germline loops: CDR1 MNHEY, CDR2 SVGEGT. The junction had 14 bases not matched to a gene; V was cut back by 6 bases and J by 6 bases. CDR3 DNA: TGTGCCAGCAGCCCTACCACTACGGGACAGGGTAATGGCTACACCTTC. Its translation: CASSPTTTGQGNGYTF.

The chain links TRBV6-5 to TRBJ1-1; TRBD1 matches 8 bases. The CDR3 runs 13 residues. Germline V lookup: CDR1 MNHEY, CDR2 SVGAGI. Unmatched junction bases numbered 6, after V lost 6 bases and J lost 6 bases. The CDR3 DNA reads as TGTGCCAGCAGGACTCTGGGACAGGCTGAAGCTTTCTTT. This translates into CASRTLGQAEAFF.

The chain uses TRBV11-2 and TRBJ1-1; the D is unclear. This CDR3 comprises 15 residues. V lost 5 bases and J lost 4, with 17 bases in between. CDR1 SGHAT and CDR2 FQNNGV come from the germline V gene. The CDR3 sequence: CASSPQAGLGTEAFF. CDR3 DNA: TGTGCCAGCAGCCCCCAGGCGGGGTTGGGCACTGAAGCTTTCTTT.

The V call is TRBV7-2, the J call TRBJ1-2; TRBD1 aligns across 9 bases. The CDR3 has 16 residues. The V segment lost 0 bases and the J segment 3 bases; nucleotides outside the gene matches: 5. The V gene's germline CDR1 is SGHTA and CDR2 FQGNSA. DNA for the CDR3: TGTGCCAGCAGCTTAGCAGGGACAGGGTCTTACTATGGCTACACCTTC. It is translated as CASSLAGTGSYYGYTF.

This chain uses TRBV6-1 with TRBJ1-2; D may be TRBD1 (6 bases). V dropped 2 bases and J dropped 1 base, with 20 bases sitting between them. Germline assignment: CDR1 MNHNS and CDR2 SASEGT. This CDR3 spans 18 amino acids. The CDR3 sequence: CASSEWAGGHPHNYGYTF. DNA for the CDR3: TGTGCCAGCAGTGAATGGGCGGGGGGCCACCCACATAACTATGGCTACACCTTC.

The V and J genes are TRBV5-4 and TRBJ2-3; 11 bases agree with TRBD2. V lost 5 bases and J lost 6; bases outside the gene matches: 8. The CDR3 has 15 residues. Germline CDR1 is SGHNT and CDR2 is YYREEE (reference sequence). DNA for the CDR3: TGTGCCAGCAGGCGTAGCGGGGGGGCCTTGGATACGCAGTATTTT. Its protein product is CASRRSGGALDTQYF.

In this sample, this clone turned up a few times. This sequence joins TRBV29-1 and TRBJ1-2; 10 bases are a match to TRBD1. The CDR3 runs 13 residues. V shed 3 bases and J 7 bases; nucleotides not matched to a gene: 5. Germline V CDR1 and CDR2: SQVTM, ANQGSEA. DNA of the CDR3: TGCAGCGTTGAGGGGGACAGGGGACGTGGCTACACCTTC. Protein: CSVEGDRGRGYTF. Supplemented by reference TRBV29-1 and TRBJ1-2, the full variable domain reads SAVISQKPSRDICQRGTSLTIQCQVDSQVTMMFWYRQQPGQSLTLIATANQGSEATYESGFVIDKFPISRPNLTFSTLTVSNMSPEDSSIYLCSVEGDRGRGYTFGSGTRLTVV.

With regard to this clone: The same CDR3 also results from other DNA sequences found in this sample. The chain links TRBV18 to TRBJ1-5; D is uncertain. Germline CDR1 is KGHSH and CDR2 is LQKENI. Trimming left V 6 bases short and J 2 bases short, with 8 bases between. This CDR3 has 13 amino acids. The CDR3 nucleotides are TGTGCCAGCTCCCCCGGGGGCAATCAGCCCCAGCATTTT. Translation gives CASSPGGNQPQHF.

The chain recombines TRBV6-6 with TRBJ1-2, with TRBD1 matching over 7 bases. Germline CDR1 MNHNY, CDR2 SVGAGI (reference sequence). The ends lost 0 bases at V and 6 bases at J; junction bases unmatched: 10. This CDR3 comprises 16 residues. CDR3 residues: CASSYSPLGQVDGYTF. The CDR3 bases are TGTGCCAGCAGTTACTCACCACTAGGACAGGTGGATGGCTACACCTTC.

The J gene is TRBJ2-7, the V gene TRBV28; D not resolved. V was clipped by 2 bases and J by 1 base, with 6 bases between them. The CDR3 length is 13 residues. Per germline, CDR1 MDHEN and CDR2 SYDVKM. Here the CDR3 reads CASSLGPSYEQYV. In DNA form, the CDR3 reads TGTGCCAGCAGTTTAGGGCCTTCCTACGAGCAGTACGTC.

This sequence joins TRBV12-3 or TRBV12-4 and TRBJ1-2; the D is unclear. The CDR3 is 12 amino acids. Trimming shortened V by 5 bases and J by 5 bases, and 9 bases separated the two germline ends. The CDR3 DNA reads as TGTGCCAGCAGTCGGGTTTTTTATGGCTACACCTTC. This sequence encodes CASSRVFYGYTF.

Only a few counts were recorded for this clone. Other DNA sequences from this sample encode an identical CDR3 as well. The V and J genes are TRBV9 and TRBJ1-3, with TRBD1 identical over 7 bases. V lost 0 bases, J lost 3 bases, and 0 bases stayed unmatched. Germline assignment: CDR1 SGDLS and CDR2 YYNGEE. The CDR3 has 14 residues. In nucleotides, the CDR3 is TGTGCCAGCAGCGTAGGACAGGGTGGAAACACCATATATTTT. Encoded protein: CASSVGQGGNTIYF.